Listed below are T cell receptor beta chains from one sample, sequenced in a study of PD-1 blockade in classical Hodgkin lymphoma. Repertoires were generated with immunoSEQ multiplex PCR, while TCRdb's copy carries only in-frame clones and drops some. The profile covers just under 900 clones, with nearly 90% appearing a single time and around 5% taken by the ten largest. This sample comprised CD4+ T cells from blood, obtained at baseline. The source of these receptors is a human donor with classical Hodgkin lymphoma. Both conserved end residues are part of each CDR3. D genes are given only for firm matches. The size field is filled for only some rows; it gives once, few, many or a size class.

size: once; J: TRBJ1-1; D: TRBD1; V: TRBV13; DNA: TGTGCCAGCAGCGCACCACAGGGGGACACTGAAGCTTTCTTT; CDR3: CASSAPQGDTEAFF
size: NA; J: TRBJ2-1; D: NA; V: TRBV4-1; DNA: TGCGCCAGCAGCCAACAAGATATGGGACTGACCTACAATGAGCAGTTCTTC; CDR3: CASSQQDMGLTYNEQFF
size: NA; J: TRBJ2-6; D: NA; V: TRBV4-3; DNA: TGCGCCAGCAGCCAAGATCATAGGCGCACTGGGGCCAACGTCCTGACTTTC; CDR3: CASSQDHRRTGANVLTF
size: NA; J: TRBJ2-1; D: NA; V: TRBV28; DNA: TGTGCCAGCGGAATGCCGGGGGAGGATGAGCAGTTCTTC; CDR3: CASGMPGEDEQFF
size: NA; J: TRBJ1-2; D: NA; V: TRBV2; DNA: TGTGCCAGCAGTGGAGCGCTTTATCCATATGGCTACACCTTC; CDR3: CASSGALYPYGYTF
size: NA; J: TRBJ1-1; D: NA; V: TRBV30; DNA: TGTGCCTGGAGTGTAGGTGGGAACACTGAAGCTTTCTTT; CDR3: CAWSVGGNTEAFF
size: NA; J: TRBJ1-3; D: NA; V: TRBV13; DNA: TGTGCCAGCACCCACGGGGGGCTCAGCTCTGGAAACACCATATATTTT; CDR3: CASTHGGLSSGNTIYF
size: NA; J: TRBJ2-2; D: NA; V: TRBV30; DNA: TGTGCCTGGGGGGACCTTCAGCGCCACAACACCGGGGAGCTGTTTTTT; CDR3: CAWGDLQRHNTGELFF
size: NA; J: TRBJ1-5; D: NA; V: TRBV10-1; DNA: TGCGCCAGCAGAGGGCCTGGGGGCAATCAGCCCCAGCATTTT; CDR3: CASRGPGGNQPQHF
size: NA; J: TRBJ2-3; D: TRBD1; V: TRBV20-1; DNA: TGCAGTGCTGTTCGGGACAGGGGACAGTATTTT; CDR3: CSAVRDRGQYF
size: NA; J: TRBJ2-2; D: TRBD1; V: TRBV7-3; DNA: TGTGCCAGCAGCTCAACGGGACAGGGAGGCACCGGGGAGCTGTTTTTT; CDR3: CASSSTGQGGTGELFF
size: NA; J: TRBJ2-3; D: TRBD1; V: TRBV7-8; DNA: TGTGCCAGCAGGAGAGGGACAGGGCCCACAGATACGCAGTATTTT; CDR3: CASRRGTGPTDTQYF
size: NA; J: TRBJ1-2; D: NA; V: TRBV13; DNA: TGTGCCAGCAGCTTTGAGACATCTAACTATGGCTACACCTTC; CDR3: CASSFETSNYGYTF
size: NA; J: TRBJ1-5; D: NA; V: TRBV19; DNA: TGTGCCAGTAGACCTACGGGTGGGCAGCCCCAGCATTTT; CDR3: CASRPTGGQPQHF